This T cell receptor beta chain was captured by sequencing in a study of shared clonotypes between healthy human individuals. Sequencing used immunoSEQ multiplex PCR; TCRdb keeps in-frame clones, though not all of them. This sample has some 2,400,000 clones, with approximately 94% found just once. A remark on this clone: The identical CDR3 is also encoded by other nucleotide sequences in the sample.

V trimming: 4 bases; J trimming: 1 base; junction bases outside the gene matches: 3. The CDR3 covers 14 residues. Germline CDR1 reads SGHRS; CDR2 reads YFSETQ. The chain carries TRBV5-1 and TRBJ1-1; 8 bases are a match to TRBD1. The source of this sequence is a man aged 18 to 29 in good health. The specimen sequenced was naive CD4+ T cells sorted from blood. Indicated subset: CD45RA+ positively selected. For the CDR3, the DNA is TGCGCCAGCAGCCAGGGACAGGCGAACACTGAAGCTTTCTTT. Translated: CASSQGQANTEAFF.